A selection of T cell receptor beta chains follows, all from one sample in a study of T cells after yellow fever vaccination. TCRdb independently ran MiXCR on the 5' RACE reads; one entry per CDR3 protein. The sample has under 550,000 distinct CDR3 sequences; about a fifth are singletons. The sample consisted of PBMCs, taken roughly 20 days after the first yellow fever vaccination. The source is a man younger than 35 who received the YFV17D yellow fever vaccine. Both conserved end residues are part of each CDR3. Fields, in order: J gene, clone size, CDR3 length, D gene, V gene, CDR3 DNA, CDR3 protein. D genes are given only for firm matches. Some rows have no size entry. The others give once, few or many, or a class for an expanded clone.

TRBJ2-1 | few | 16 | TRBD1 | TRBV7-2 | TGTGCCAGCAGCTCGGGTCCGGGACAGGGGGAGGGTGAGCAGTTCTTC | CASSSGPGQGEGEQFF
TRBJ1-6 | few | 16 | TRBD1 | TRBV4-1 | TGCGCCAGCAGCCCCAGGGGAACAGGGGGCGGTTCACCCCTCCACTTT | CASSPRGTGGGSPLHF
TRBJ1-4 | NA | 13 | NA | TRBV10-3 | TGTGCCATCAGTGAAGGGGAGCGGTTCACACTGTTTTTT | CAISEGERFTLFF
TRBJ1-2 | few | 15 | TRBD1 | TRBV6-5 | TGTGCCAGCAGTTACGCAGGGGGCCGCAACTATGGCTACACCTTC | CASSYAGGRNYGYTF
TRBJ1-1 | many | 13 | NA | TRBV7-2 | TGTGCCAGCAACAACAGGGTAGACACTGAAGCTTTCTTT | CASNNRVDTEAFF
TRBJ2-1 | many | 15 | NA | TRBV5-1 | TGCGCCAGCAGCTTGGCGGAATTTTCCTACAATGAGCAGTTCTTC | CASSLAEFSYNEQFF
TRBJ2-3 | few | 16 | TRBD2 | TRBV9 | TGTGCCAGCAGCGTAGTGCGGGGGGGCCGGTCAGATACGCAGTATTTT | CASSVVRGGRSDTQYF
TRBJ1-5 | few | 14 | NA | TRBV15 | TGTGCCACCAGCAGAGATGGGGGGTTGAAGCCCCAGCATTTT | CATSRDGGLKPQHF
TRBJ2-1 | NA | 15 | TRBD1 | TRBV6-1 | TGTGCCAGCAGTGGGGCAGGGGGTGCCTACAATGAGCAGTTCTTC | CASSGAGGAYNEQFF
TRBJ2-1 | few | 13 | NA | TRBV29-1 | TGCAGCGCCACTTCCGAGCTATACAATGAGCAGTTCTTC | CSATSELYNEQFF
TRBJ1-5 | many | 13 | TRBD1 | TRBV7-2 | TGTGCCAGCAGTCTCCAGGGGGGGCAGCCCCAGCATTTT | CASSLQGGQPQHF
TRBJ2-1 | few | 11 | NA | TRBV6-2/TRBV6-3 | TGTGCCAGCGCACAGAGCAATGAGCAGTTCTTC | CASAQSNEQFF
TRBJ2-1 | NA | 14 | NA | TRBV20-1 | TGCAGTGCTAGGGGGGGCCCCTCGGAGAATGAGCAGTTCTTC | CSARGGPSENEQFF
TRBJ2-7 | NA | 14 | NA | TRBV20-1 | TGCAGTGCTAGAGGTAGAGACATGCCCTACGAGCAGTACTTC | CSARGRDMPYEQYF
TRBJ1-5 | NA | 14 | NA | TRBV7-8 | TGTGCCAGCAGCACCCAGGAGTGGTATCAGCCCCAGCATTTT | CASSTQEWYQPQHF
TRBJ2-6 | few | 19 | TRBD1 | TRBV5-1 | TGCGCCAGCAGACATCAGCTTGGGGACAGGATCTCTGGGGCCAACGTCCTGACTTTC | CASRHQLGDRISGANVLTF
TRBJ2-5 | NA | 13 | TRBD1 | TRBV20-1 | TGCAGTGCCCCCGGACAGGGTGGTCAGACCCAGTACTTC | CSAPGQGGQTQYF
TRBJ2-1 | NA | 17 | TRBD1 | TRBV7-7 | TGTGCCAGCAGCTTAGCGCCCCCGGGACAGGGAATCCATGAGCAGTTCTTC | CASSLAPPGQGIHEQFF
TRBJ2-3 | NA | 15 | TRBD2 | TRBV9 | TGTGCCAGCAGCGCTAGCGGGGTGGCGTTTGATACGCAGTATTTT | CASSASGVAFDTQYF
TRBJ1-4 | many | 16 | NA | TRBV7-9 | TGTGCCAGCAGCTCTAGAGGGATGGGAACTAATGAAAAACTGTTTTTT | CASSSRGMGTNEKLFF
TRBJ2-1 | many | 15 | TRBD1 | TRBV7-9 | TGTGCCAGCAGCTTAGTGGGACAGGGGGGCCCAGAGCAGTTCTTC | CASSLVGQGGPEQFF
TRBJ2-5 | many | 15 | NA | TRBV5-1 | TGCGCCAGCAGCTTGGCGGGACATCTTCAAGAGACCCAGTACTTC | CASSLAGHLQETQYF
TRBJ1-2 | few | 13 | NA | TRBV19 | TGTGCCAGTAGTCTAAATACAAACTATGGCTACACCTTC | CASSLNTNYGYTF
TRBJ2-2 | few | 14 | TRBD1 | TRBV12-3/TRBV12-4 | TGTGCCAGCGGAAGGACAGGGATCACCGGGGAGCTGTTTTTT | CASGRTGITGELFF
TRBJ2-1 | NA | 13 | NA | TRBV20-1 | TGCAGTGCTCCGGGGTACCTCCACAATGAGCAGTTCTTC | CSAPGYLHNEQFF
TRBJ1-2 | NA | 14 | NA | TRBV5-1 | TGCGCCAGCAGCTTGGCGGACAGCGGCTATGGCTACACCTTC | CASSLADSGYGYTF
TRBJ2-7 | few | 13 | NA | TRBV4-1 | TGCGCCAGCAGCCAAGAAAGGGACACAGAGCAGTACTTC | CASSQERDTEQYF
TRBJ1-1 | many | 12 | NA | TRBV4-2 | TGTGCCAGCAGCCAAGATGGCATGGCGGCTTTCTTT | CASSQDGMAAFF
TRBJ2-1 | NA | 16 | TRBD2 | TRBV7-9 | TGTGCCAGCAGCTGGGGGGGGGAGGTGGCCTACAATGAGCAGTTCTTC | CASSWGGEVAYNEQFF
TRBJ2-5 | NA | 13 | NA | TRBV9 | TGTGCCAGCAGCGTAACCAACCAAGAGACCCAGTACTTC | CASSVTNQETQYF
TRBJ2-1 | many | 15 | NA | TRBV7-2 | TGTGCCAGCAGCTTAGTCGAATGGGGTCGGAATGAGCAGTTCTTC | CASSLVEWGRNEQFF
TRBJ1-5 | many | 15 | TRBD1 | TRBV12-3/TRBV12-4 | TGTGCCAGCAGTTGGACAGGGGGCATTCATCAGCCCCAGCATTTT | CASSWTGGIHQPQHF
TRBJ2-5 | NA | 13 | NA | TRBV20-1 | TGCAGTGCTATTTACATACTCCAAGAAACCCAGTACTTC | CSAIYILQETQYF
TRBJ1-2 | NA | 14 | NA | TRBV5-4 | TGTGCCAGCAGCTTGTTCGTTGCCGGACTTGGCTACACCTTC | CASSLFVAGLGYTF
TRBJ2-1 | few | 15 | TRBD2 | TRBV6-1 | TGTGCCAGCAGTGCGCCGGGACTATTATACAATGAGCAGTTCTTC | CASSAPGLLYNEQFF
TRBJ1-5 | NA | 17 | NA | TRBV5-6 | TGTGCCAGCACCTCCCTGGTTAGCGCTGACAGTAATCAGCCCCAGCATTTT | CASTSLVSADSNQPQHF
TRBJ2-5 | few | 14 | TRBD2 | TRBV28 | TGTGCCAGCATCCAGGGAGGGTCTTATGAGACCCAGTACTTC | CASIQGGSYETQYF
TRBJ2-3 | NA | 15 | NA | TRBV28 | TGTGCCATCCACCCAGGGGAGGGGACGACAGATACGCAGTATTTT | CAIHPGEGTTDTQYF
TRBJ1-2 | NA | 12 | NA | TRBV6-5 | TGTGCCAGCAGGGTAGGGGTCTATGGCTACACCTTC | CASRVGVYGYTF
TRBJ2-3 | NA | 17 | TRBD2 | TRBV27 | TGTGCCACCTACCCGGGACTAGCGGGGGGGCACGCAGATACGCAGTATTTT | CATYPGLAGGHADTQYF
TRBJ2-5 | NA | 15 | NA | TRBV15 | TGTGCCACCAGCAGGACCCCAGGGGTTTGGGAGACCCAGTACTTC | CATSRTPGVWETQYF
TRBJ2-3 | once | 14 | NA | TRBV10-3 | TGTGCCATCAGTGAGGGGCAGGGCACAGATACGCAGTATTTT | CAISEGQGTDTQYF
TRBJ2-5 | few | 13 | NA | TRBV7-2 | TGTGCCAGCAGCTGGTCCTACCAAGAGACCCAGTACTTC | CASSWSYQETQYF
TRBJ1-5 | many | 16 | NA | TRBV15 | TGTGCCACCAGCAGTGGCCTCTGGCAGATCTATCAGCCCCAGCATTTT | CATSSGLWQIYQPQHF
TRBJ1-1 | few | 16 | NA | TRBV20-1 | TGCAGTGCTAGAGACAACGGGGTACAGCTGAACACTGAAGCTTTCTTT | CSARDNGVQLNTEAFF
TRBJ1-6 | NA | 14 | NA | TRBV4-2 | TGTGCCAGCAGCCAAGATGCCAGGGATTCACCCCTCCACTTT | CASSQDARDSPLHF
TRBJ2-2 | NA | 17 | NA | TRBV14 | TGTGCCAGCAGCCAAGTCGGAACAGGGTGGAGAGCCGGGGAGCTGTTTTTT | CASSQVGTGWRAGELFF
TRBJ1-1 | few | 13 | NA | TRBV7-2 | TGTGCCAGCAGCCCCCTGGTCGGCTCCGAAGCTTTCTTT | CASSPLVGSEAFF
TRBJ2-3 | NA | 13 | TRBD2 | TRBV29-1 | TGCAGCGTTGGGACTAGGACTACAGATACGCAGTATTTT | CSVGTRTTDTQYF
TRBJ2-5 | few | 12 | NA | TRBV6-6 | TGTGCCAGCTCTCAGAACCAAGAGACCCAGTACTTC | CASSQNQETQYF
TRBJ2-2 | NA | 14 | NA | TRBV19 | TGTGCCAGTAGTAGAGGGGAAGACACCGGGGAGCTGTTTTTT | CASSRGEDTGELFF
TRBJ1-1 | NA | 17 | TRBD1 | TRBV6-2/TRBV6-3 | TGTGCCAGCAGCTCTCAGGGGGGCGGGCGAGGTGGCACTGAAGCTTTCTTT | CASSSQGGGRGGTEAFF
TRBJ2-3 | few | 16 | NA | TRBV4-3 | TGCGCCAGCAGCCCCGTATTTGTGGGTACCACAGATACGCAGTATTTT | CASSPVFVGTTDTQYF
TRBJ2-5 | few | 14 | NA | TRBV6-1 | TGTGCCAGCAGTGCAGCCGGGGGCGCAGAGACCCAGTACTTC | CASSAAGGAETQYF
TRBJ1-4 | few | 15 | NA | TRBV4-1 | TGCGCCAGCAGCCAAGGGTTCGGCGGGGAAGAAAAACTGTTTTTT | CASSQGFGGEEKLFF
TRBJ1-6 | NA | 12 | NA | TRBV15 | TGTGCCACCAGCAGAGGAGGTTCACCCCTCCACTTT | CATSRGGSPLHF
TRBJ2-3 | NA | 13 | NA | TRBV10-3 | TGTGCCATCAGTGAAATTACGCCAGATACGCAGTATTTT | CAISEITPDTQYF
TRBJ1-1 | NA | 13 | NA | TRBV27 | TGTGCCAGCAGTTCAACCACGAACACTGAAGCTTTCTTT | CASSSTTNTEAFF
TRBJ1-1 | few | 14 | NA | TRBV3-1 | TGTGCCAGCAGCCCGAGGGTCGGCGGCGCTGAAGCTTTCTTT | CASSPRVGGAEAFF